This passage covers 23 T cell receptor beta chains from one sample sequenced in a study of blood T cell repertoires in COVID-19. Data came from immunoSEQ multiplex PCR; TCRdb stores just in-frame clones and leaves some out. The sample holds 500,000 to 600,000 clones; 85% to 90% are singletons and the top ten take less than 9%. Sequencing was done on a sample of peripheral blood. The receptor set was obtained from a woman aged 45-60 years with COVID-19, enrolled during active disease.

To note about this clone: The germline gene is not matched at one end of the junction; a read error may be the cause. J is TRBJ1-2 and V is TRBV28; the match to TRBD1 covers 8 bases. From germline, CDR1 is MDHEN and CDR2 SYDVKM. CDR3 length equals 15 residues. The CDR3 is CASSSSQGVVRGYTF. In nucleotides, the CDR3 is TGTGCCAGCAGTTCCTCACAGGGGGTAGTTCGTGGCTATACCTTC.

The V gene is TRBV20-1, the J gene TRBJ1-2, with D hard to call. The germline CDR1 and CDR2 sequences are DFQATT and SNEGSKA (reference sequence). This CDR3 has 13 residues. The V end lost 3 bases, the J end lost 2 bases, and 10 bases lay between the germline ends. CDR3: CSASGTGNYGYTF. The CDR3 DNA reads as TGCAGTGCTAGTGGAACGGGGAACTATGGCTACACCTTC.

This chain connects TRBV27 to TRBJ1-1; D is unclear. Trimming pared 8 bases from V and 0 bases from J, leaving 19 bases between. The CDR3 covers 16 residues. Germline V gives CDR1 MNHEY, CDR2 SMNVEV (reference sequence). CDR3 nucleotide sequence: TGTGCCAGCGGATCGGGAGGCCCCCGCATGAACACTGAAGCTTTCTTT. It encodes CASGSGGPRMNTEAFF.

This chain joins TRBV28 and TRBJ2-1, with D possibly matching TRBD1 (5 bases). Germline CDR1 and CDR2: MDHEN and SYDVKM. The V end lost 6 bases, the J end lost 7 bases, and 10 bases lay between the germline ends. The CDR3 spans 12 residues. The CDR3 sequence: CASRLKGNEQFF. CDR3 bases: TGTGCCAGCAGACTGAAGGGGAATGAGCAGTTCTTC.

V gene TRBV6-5 combines with J gene TRBJ1-5; 9 bases are shared with TRBD1. From germline, CDR1 is MNHEY and CDR2 SVGAGI. V lost 7 bases and J lost 6; bases outside the gene matches: 7. The CDR3 has 14 residues. Here the CDR3 reads CASNRDRDSQPQHF. CDR3 DNA sequence: TGTGCCAGCAACCGGGACAGGGATTCTCAGCCCCAGCATTTT.

A word on this clone: The same CDR3 is also encoded by other DNA sequences in this sample. V gene TRBV11-2 combines with J gene TRBJ2-7; D is ambiguous. This CDR3 is built from 11 residues. V was shortened by 6 bases and J by 0 bases, with 3 bases between the two germline ends. The V gene's germline CDR1 is SGHAT and CDR2 FQNNGV. The CDR3 DNA sequence: TGTGCCAGCAGTAGCTCCTACGAGCAGTACTTC. Residues: CASSSSYEQYF.

The V and J genes are TRBV9 and TRBJ2-7; TRBD1 matches 8 bases. This CDR3 is built from 15 residues. Germline V gene data show CDR1 as SGDLS and CDR2 as YYNGEE. V was pared by 3 bases and J by 0 bases, with 5 bases of the junction left unmatched. CDR3: CASSGGQAGSYEQYF. CDR3 nucleotide sequence: TGTGCCAGCAGCGGGGGACAGGCGGGCTCCTACGAGCAGTACTTC.

This chain connects TRBV9 to TRBJ2-7, with 9 bases that match TRBD1. In germline, CDR1 is SGDLS, CDR2 YYNGEE. CDR3 length: 15 amino acids. The J segment lost 4 bases and the V segment lost 3 bases, leaving 8 bases of the junction unmatched. CDR3 sequence reads: CASSAGTGSFYEQYF. In nucleotides, the CDR3 is TGTGCCAGCAGCGCCGGGACAGGGTCTTTTTACGAGCAGTACTTC.

The chain's CDR3 is CASSMWTVTDTQYF. The CDR3 nucleotides are TGTGCCAGTAGTATGTGGACAGTCACAGATACGCAGTATTTT. The chain joins TRBV19 to TRBJ2-3, with D perhaps matching TRBD1 (6 bases). Trimming took off 3 bases at V and 2 bases at J, with 9 bases between the two ends. The CDR3 totals 14 residues. Germline-derived CDR1 and CDR2 are LNHDA and SQIVND (reference sequence).

This clone was recorded only once. The V and J genes are TRBV15 and TRBJ2-2, with D uncertain. The CDR3 contains 16 residues. Germline-derived CDR1 and CDR2 are LNHNV and YYDKDF (reference sequence). Trimming pared 5 bases from V and 0 bases from J, leaving 13 bases between. The CDR3 loop reads CATSPRRQPNTGELFF. As DNA, the CDR3 is TGTGCCACCAGCCCCCGTCGACAACCGAACACCGGGGAGCTGTTTTTT.

The chain joins TRBV30 to TRBJ1-5; D is possibly TRBD1 (6 bases). Germline V lookup: CDR1 GTSNPN, CDR2 SVGIG (reference sequence). V was pared by 2 bases and J by 0 bases, with 14 bases between. The CDR3 spans 16 residues. The CDR3 region is CAWSQGQIDSNQPQHF. The CDR3 bases are TGTGCCTGGAGTCAAGGACAGATAGATAGCAATCAGCCCCAGCATTTT. Filled out from reference TRBV30 and TRBJ1-5, the complete variable domain reads SQTIHQWPATLVQPVGSPLSLECTVEGTSNPNLYWYRQAAGRGLQLLFYSVGIGQISSEVPQNLSASRPQDRQFILSSKKLLLSDSGFYLCAWSQGQIDSNQPQHFGDGTRLSIL.

The chain employs TRBV28 and TRBJ1-1; tentative D call: TRBD1 (6 bases). Trimming shortened V by 5 bases and J by 1 base, and 17 bases separated the two germline ends. The CDR3 has 16 residues. CDR1 MDHEN and CDR2 SYDVKM come from the germline V gene. In DNA, the CDR3 is TGTGCCAGCAGTGTATCCCCAGGGGTTTGGAACACTGAAGCTTTCTTT. This encodes CASSVSPGVWNTEAFF.

This clone was picked up one time. The rearrangement joins TRBV7-6 to TRBJ2-1, with 8 bases fitting TRBD2. From germline, CDR1 is SGHVS and CDR2 FNYEAQ. The CDR3 totals 16 residues. Germline trimming cut 1 base from V and 4 bases from J; bases unmatched to any gene: 6. CDR3 bases: TGTGCCAGCAGCTTAGGAACGGGGGGGGTTTACAATGAGCAGTTCTTC. This codes for CASSLGTGGVYNEQFF.

The gene calls are TRBV23-1 and TRBJ1-3; 7 nucleotides line up with TRBD1. TRBV23-1 is filed as an ORF, its function uncertain. The trim removed 5 bases at V and 0 bases at J, leaving 16 bases unmatched. The CDR3 is made up of 19 amino acids. The CDR3 loop reads CASSSHAGTAIDSGNTIYF. CDR3 DNA sequence: TGCGCCAGCAGTTCACATGCCGGGACAGCAATAGACTCTGGAAACACCATATATTTT.

V gene TRBV10-3 combines with J gene TRBJ1-4; a possible D gene is TRBD1 (6 bases). V was clipped by 0 bases and J by 1 base, with 18 bases between them. Germline CDR1 is ENHRY and CDR2 is SYGVKD. There are 19 residues in the CDR3. The chain's CDR3 is CAISESGGQGEITNEKLFF. The CDR3 DNA sequence: TGTGCCATCAGTGAGTCTGGGGGCCAGGGTGAAATAACTAATGAAAAACTGTTTTTT.

The chain uses TRBV2 and TRBJ1-3; 9 nucleotides agree with TRBD1. With 7 bases clipped from V and 6 bases from J, the junction kept 10 bases outside the gene matches. Per germline, CDR1 SNHLY and CDR2 FYNNEI. CDR3 size: 15 residues. Here the CDR3 reads CASTVARDRANTIYF. The DNA of the CDR3 is TGTGCCAGCACCGTAGCGAGGGACAGGGCAAACACCATATATTTT. Drawing the rest from reference TRBV2 and TRBJ1-3, the complete variable domain is EPEVTQTPSHQVTQMGQEVILRCVPISNHLYFYWYRQILGQKVEFLVSFYNNEISEKSEIFDDQFSVERPDGSNFTLKIRSTKLEDSAMYFCASTVARDRANTIYFGEGSWLTVV.

V is TRBV30 and J is TRBJ1-1, with D possibly matching TRBD1 (6 bases). V lost 6 bases to trimming and J lost 4 bases, with 15 bases between them. The CDR3 covers 13 residues. CDR1 GTSNPN and CDR2 SVGIG come from the germline V gene (reference sequence). The CDR3 coding sequence is TGTGCCTGTCGTCAGGGGTTTGGCACTGAAGCTTTCTTT. Protein product: CACRQGFGTEAFF.

V gene TRBV6-5 combines with J gene TRBJ1-2, with D perhaps matching TRBD1 (5 bases). Germline V lookup: CDR1 MNHEY, CDR2 SVGAGI. This CDR3 contains 13 residues. Trimming stripped 1 base from V and 4 bases from J, with 7 bases between. The CDR3 sequence: CASSYWQGYGYTF. The CDR3 DNA follows: TGTGCCAGCAGTTACTGGCAGGGCTATGGCTACACCTTC.

V is TRBV5-5 and J is TRBJ2-3; D not certain. Trimming pared 4 bases from V and 2 bases from J, leaving 8 bases between. The CDR3 runs 13 residues. Germline CDR1 and CDR2: SGHKS and YYEKEE (reference sequence). The CDR3 DNA is TGTGCCAGCAGCCCCACTCCCACAGATACGCAGTATTTT. It encodes CASSPTPTDTQYF.

This clone has only one observation. V is TRBV24-1 and J is TRBJ2-1; TRBD2 agrees at 7 bases. The CDR3 is made up of 13 amino acids. The junction had 3 bases not matched to a gene; V was cut back by 7 bases and J by 4 bases. In germline, CDR1 is KGHDR, CDR2 SFDVKD. CDR3 sequence: CATRGGSYNEQFF. DNA for the CDR3: TGTGCCACCAGGGGGGGGTCGTACAATGAGCAGTTCTTC.

The V and J genes are TRBV2 and TRBJ1-2; 9 positions agree with TRBD1. Trimming cost V 7 bases and J 8 bases; bases outside gene matches: 8. The CDR3 covers 13 residues. Germline V gene lookup returns CDR1 SNHLY and CDR2 FYNNEI. The CDR3 DNA is TGTGCCAGCAATTGGGACAGGGCAGAGGGCTACACCTTC. Amino acids: CASNWDRAEGYTF.

This chain joins TRBV4-1 and TRBJ1-2, with 7 bases identical to TRBD1. V dropped 4 bases and J dropped 3; count of bases not matched to a gene: 8. The CDR3 covers 15 residues. Germline V gene sequence: CDR1 MGHRA, CDR2 YSYEKL. The CDR3 DNA sequence: TGCGCCAGCAGCCTCCGGTGGGGACAGTACTATGGCTACACCTTC. It is translated as CASSLRWGQYYGYTF.

The genes are TRBV10-1 and TRBJ2-3; 8 bases are a match to TRBD2. The length of the CDR3 is 15 residues. Germline V gene data show CDR1 as WNHNN and CDR2 as SYGVQD (reference sequence). The junction had 4 bases not matched to a gene; V was cut back by 3 bases and J by 2 bases. DNA for the CDR3: TGCGCCAGCAGTGACACCGGGGGGGTCACAGATACGCAGTATTTT. It codes for CASSDTGGVTDTQYF.